A selection of T cell receptor beta chains follows, all from one sample in a study of human thymus T cells. Assay: immunoSEQ multiplex PCR; the TCRdb copy retains only in-frame clones and omits some. The sample holds some 130,000 clones, over 85% seen once. Input material: thymus tissue. These receptors came from a boy in the first two years of life with a congenital heart defect but otherwise immunologically healthy. CDR3s include the opening cysteine and the closing phenylalanine or tryptophan. The order of the fields is clone size, D gene, V gene, J gene, CDR3 DNA, CDR3 protein. D genes are given only for firm matches. Clone size is shown for a subset of rows, as once, few, many or a class of expanded clone.

>-|TRBD1|TRBV5-3|TRBJ2-7
TGTGCCAGCAGCATTGGGGGACAGGCCTCCTACGAGCAGTACTTC
CASSIGGQASYEQYF
>-|TRBD1|TRBV25-1|TRBJ2-3
TGTGCCAGCAGTGTCCGACAGGGGGCGCATGCAGATACGCAGTATTTT
CASSVRQGAHADTQYF
>-|TRBD1|TRBV27|TRBJ2-3
TGTGCCAGCAGTTTGGAGAAGGGAGGGACAGGGGGCACAGATACGCAGTATTTT
CASSLEKGGTGGTDTQYF
>-|-|TRBV6-6|TRBJ2-7
TGTGCCAGCAGTTACACAGGGTCCTACGAGCAGTACTTC
CASSYTGSYEQYF
>-|-|TRBV11-2|TRBJ1-2
TGTGCCAGCAGCTACCATCAAGGGGCCTCCTATGGCTACACCTTC
CASSYHQGASYGYTF
>-|-|TRBV10-2|TRBJ1-3
TGCGCCAGCAGTGACCCCGCACGGGGAAGAAGAAACACCATATATTTT
CASSDPARGRRNTIYF
>-|-|TRBV9|TRBJ2-2
TGTGCCAGCAGCTATCCAGGCAGGGGAGTAAACACCGGGGAGCTGTTTTTT
CASSYPGRGVNTGELFF
>-|-|TRBV29-1|TRBJ2-5
TGCAGCGTTGAAGACCCCAGGAGACTGTCCCAAGAGACCCAGTACTTC
CSVEDPRRLSQETQYF
>-|-|TRBV5-1|TRBJ1-1
TGCGCCAGCAGCTTGAAAGGGATGAACACTGAAGCTTTCTTT
CASSLKGMNTEAFF
>-|-|TRBV2|TRBJ1-2
TGTGCCAGCACTGGGCAGCGCCGCGGCTACACCTTC
CASTGQRRGYTF
>-|-|TRBV7-8|TRBJ1-5
TGTGCCAGCAGCTACAACGGGCCCCAGCATTTT
CASSYNGPQHF
>once|-|TRBV28|TRBJ2-3
TGTGCCAGCAATAGGGAGGGGGGGCTCGGAGATACGCAGTATTTT
CASNREGGLGDTQYF
>-|-|TRBV11-3|TRBJ2-1
TGTGCCAGCAGCCATCCCTCTGGGAATGAGCAGTTCTTC
CASSHPSGNEQFF
>-|-|TRBV28|TRBJ2-7
TGTGCCAGCAGGCGGGGTATAGGCGAGCAGTACTTC
CASRRGIGEQYF
>-|-|TRBV4-3|TRBJ2-2
TGCGCCAGCAGCCAAGACCGGACCAGGACAGCGGGCTATGGAGTTACCGGGGAGCTGTTTTTT
CASSQDRTRTAGYGVTGELFF